These T cell receptor beta chains were read from a single sample in a study of PD-1 blockade in mismatch repair-deficient tumors. Profiling relied on immunoSEQ multiplex PCR, and the TCRdb table lists in-frame clones only, not all of them. The sample consists of about 68,000 clones, approximately 78% of them appearing once. The specimen comprised peripheral blood, sampled 2 weeks after starting pembrolizumab. The receptors stem from an adult with mismatch repair-deficient cancer. Both conserved end residues are part of each CDR3. A D gene is named only where the DNA matches it firmly. Rows give clone size only sometimes, using once, few, many, or a class for an expanded clone.

clone_size j_call d_call v_call cdr3_nt cdr3_aa
once TRBJ1-5 . TRBV6-1 TGTGCCAGCAAGGAGGGCCGTCAGCCCCAGCATTTT CASKEGRQPQHF
. TRBJ2-2 TRBD2 TRBV10-3 TGTGCCATCAGTGGAACTAGCGGGAGGTCCGGCGGGGAGCTGTTTTTT CAISGTSGRSGGELFF
. TRBJ2-1 TRBD2 TRBV10-3 TGTGCCATCAGTGATTTGGGGACTAGCATAAATGAGCAGTTCTTC CAISDLGTSINEQFF
. TRBJ2-7 . TRBV6-1 TGTGCCAGCAGTGAAAAACGAGGTAGCGAGCAGTACTTC CASSEKRGSEQYF
. TRBJ2-7 . TRBV2 TGTGCCAGCAGTGAAGCGGGGGCTGTCTACGAGCAGTACTTC CASSEAGAVYEQYF
. TRBJ2-7 . TRBV6-5 TGTGCCAGCACCAAGGGTAGGGGTGTATTAGGCGAGCAGTACTTC CASTKGRGVLGEQYF
. TRBJ2-3 . TRBV5-6 TGTGCCAGCAGCTTGGACTATTCAGATACGCAGTATTTT CASSLDYSDTQYF
. TRBJ1-1 . TRBV27 TGTGCCAGCAGTGACAACTTTTTCCGGGACACCGTCCCTAGAGCTTTCTTT CASSDNFFRDTVPRAFF
. TRBJ1-1 TRBD1 TRBV5-1 TGCGCCAGCAGTACTGACAGACAGGGAAGAGGTGAAATGAGCACTGAAGCTTTCTTT CASSTDRQGRGEMSTEAFF
few TRBJ2-7 . TRBV7-3 TGTGCCAGCAGCTTATCGCCAACCTACGAGCAGTACTTC CASSLSPTYEQYF
once TRBJ1-2 TRBD1 TRBV19 TGTGCCAGTAAAAGGACAGGGGACTATGGCTACACCTTC CASKRTGDYGYTF
few TRBJ2-2 TRBD1 TRBV30 TGTGCCTGGAGTAGACAGGGGGCGGCCGGGGAGCTGTTTTTT CAWSRQGAAGELFF
. TRBJ2-2 TRBD1 TRBV29-1 TGCAGCGTAGACAGGGAGAACACCGGGGAGCTGTTTTTT CSVDRENTGELFF
. TRBJ2-7 . TRBV11-3 TGTGCCAGCAGCCGCGACAGTGGACAACCCTACGAGCAGTACTTC CASSRDSGQPYEQYF
. TRBJ2-2 TRBD2 TRBV4-1 TGCGCCAGCAGCCAAGTAGCGGGAGGGGTTACCGGGGAGCTGTTTTTT CASSQVAGGVTGELFF